This TCR beta chain was retrieved from a study of monozygotic twins with inflammatory bowel disease. Germline values: CDR1 SGHRS, CDR2 YFSETQ. The CDR3 is made up of 15 amino acids. Eight distinct reactions (per sample) were used to make the cDNA. From the 5' RACE reads, TCRdb lists one entry per CDR3 protein and no DNA. This table holds 400,000 or so distinct CDR3 sequences. Comments on this clonotype: The antigen remains undetermined.

The study's findings and limits: Especially with disease activity, IBD patients shared fewer clonotypes with others than healthy twins did.

The sequencing sample was made of blood. This TCR came from a human donor with ulcerative colitis or Crohn's disease, or a healthy co-twin of an affected twin (not recorded which). The rearrangement links TRBV5-1 to TRBJ2-1; TCRdb returns TRBD2, unconfirmable since there is no DNA. This CDR3 is CASSPGGRGYNEQFF. Full variable domain (remainder filled in from reference TRBV5-1 and TRBJ2-1): KAGVTQTPRYLIKTRGQQVTLSCSPISGHRSVSWYQQTPGQGLQFLFEYFSETQRNKGNFPGRFSGRQFSNSRSEMNVSTLELGDSALYLCASSPGGRGYNEQFFGPGTRLTVL.